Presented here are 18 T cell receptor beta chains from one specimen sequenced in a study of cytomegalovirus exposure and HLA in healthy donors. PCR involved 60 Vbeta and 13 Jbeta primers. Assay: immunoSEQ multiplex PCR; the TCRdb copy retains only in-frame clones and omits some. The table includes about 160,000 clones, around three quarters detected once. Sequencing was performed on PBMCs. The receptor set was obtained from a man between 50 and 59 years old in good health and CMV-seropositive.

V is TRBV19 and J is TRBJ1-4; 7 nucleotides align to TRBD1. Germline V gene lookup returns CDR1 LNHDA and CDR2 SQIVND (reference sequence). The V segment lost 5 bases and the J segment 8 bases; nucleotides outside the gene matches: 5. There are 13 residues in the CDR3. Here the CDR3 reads CASSPDRLEKLFF. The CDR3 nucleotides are TGTGCCAGTAGTCCGGACAGGTTGGAAAAACTGTTTTTT.

The CDR3 reads CASSDLLDRGGGYGYTF. CDR3 nucleotides: TGTGCCAGCAGTGACCTCCTGGACCGGGGTGGCGGCTATGGCTACACCTTC. The chain employs TRBV25-1 and TRBJ1-2; D call uncertain. Germline CDR1 and CDR2: MGHDK and SYGVNS. The CDR3 is 17 residues long. Trimming removed 3 bases at V and 4 bases at J, with 21 bases between.

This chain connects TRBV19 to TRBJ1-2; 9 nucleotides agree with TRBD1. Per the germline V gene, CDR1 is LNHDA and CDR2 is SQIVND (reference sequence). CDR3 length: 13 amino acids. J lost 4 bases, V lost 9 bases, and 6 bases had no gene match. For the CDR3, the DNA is TGTGCCAGACCCACAGGGGGCGGCTATGGCTACACCTTC. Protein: CARPTGGGYGYTF.

The CDR3 DNA reads TGTGCCAGCAGTGAGGAAAAACGCCGCAGGGGCCACGAGCAGTACTTC. It codes for CASSEEKRRRGHEQYF. The chain carries TRBV25-1 and TRBJ2-7; possible D gene TRBD1, 6 bases. With 3 bases removed from V and 5 bases from J, the gap between germline ends came to 20 bases. Germline V CDR1 and CDR2: MGHDK, SYGVNS. This CDR3 region has 16 residues.

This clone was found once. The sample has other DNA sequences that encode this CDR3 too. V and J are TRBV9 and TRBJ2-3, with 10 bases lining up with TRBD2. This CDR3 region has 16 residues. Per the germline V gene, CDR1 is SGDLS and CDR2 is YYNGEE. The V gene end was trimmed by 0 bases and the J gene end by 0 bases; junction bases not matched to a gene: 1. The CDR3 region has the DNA TGTGCCAGCAGCGTAGAAGCGGGGGGGAGCACAGATACGCAGTATTTT. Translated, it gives CASSVEAGGSTDTQYF.

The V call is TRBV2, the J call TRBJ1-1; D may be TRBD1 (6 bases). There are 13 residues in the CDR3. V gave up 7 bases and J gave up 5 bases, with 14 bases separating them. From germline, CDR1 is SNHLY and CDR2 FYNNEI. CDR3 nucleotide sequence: TGTGCCAGCACGAGGGGGGGGATGACTGAAGCTTTCTTT. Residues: CASTRGGMTEAFF.

The CDR3 coding sequence is TGCGCCAGCAGCCAAGATAGGGACAGGATGGGCGAGCAGTACTTC. Protein: CASSQDRDRMGEQYF. The V and J genes are TRBV4-3 and TRBJ2-5, with TRBD1 identical over 8 bases. The last part of the DNA fits TRBJ2-7 better; the J call may be wrong. The CDR3 sequence is 15 residues long. Germline V gene sequence: CDR1 LGHNA, CDR2 YSLEER.

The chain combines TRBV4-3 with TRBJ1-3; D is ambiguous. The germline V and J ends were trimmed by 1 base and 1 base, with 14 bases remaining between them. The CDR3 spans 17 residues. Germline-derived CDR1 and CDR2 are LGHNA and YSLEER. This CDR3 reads CASSQVSGRASGNTIYF. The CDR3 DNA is TGCGCCAGCAGCCAAGTCTCGGGGAGGGCATCTGGAAACACCATATATTTT.

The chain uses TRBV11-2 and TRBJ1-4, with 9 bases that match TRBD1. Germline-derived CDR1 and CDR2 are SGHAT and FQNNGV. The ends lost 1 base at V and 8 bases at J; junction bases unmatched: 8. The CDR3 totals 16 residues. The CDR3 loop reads CASSLGNLGQGEKLFF. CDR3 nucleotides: TGTGCCAGCAGCTTAGGTAACCTGGGACAGGGCGAAAAACTGTTTTTT.

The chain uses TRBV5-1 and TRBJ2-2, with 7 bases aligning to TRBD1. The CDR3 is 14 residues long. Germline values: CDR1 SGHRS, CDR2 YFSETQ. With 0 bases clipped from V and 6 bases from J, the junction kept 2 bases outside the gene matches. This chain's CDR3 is CASSLGQGPGELFF. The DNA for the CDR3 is TGCGCCAGCAGCTTGGGACAGGGCCCCGGGGAGCTGTTTTTT.

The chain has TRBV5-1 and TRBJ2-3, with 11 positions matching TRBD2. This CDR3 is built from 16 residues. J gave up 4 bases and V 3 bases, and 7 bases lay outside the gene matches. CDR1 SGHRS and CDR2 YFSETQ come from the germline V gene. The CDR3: CASSSNSGGASDTQYF. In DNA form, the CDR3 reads TGCGCCAGCAGCTCAAATAGCGGGGGGGCCTCAGATACGCAGTATTTT.

CDR3 region: CASSLPDRSYYNSPLHF. The DNA of the CDR3 is TGTGCCAGTAGTCTCCCGGACAGATCCTACTATAATTCACCCCTCCACTTT. This sequence joins TRBV19 and TRBJ1-6; D may be TRBD1 (6 bases). Germline V gene data show CDR1 as LNHDA and CDR2 as SQIVND (reference sequence). V gave up 5 bases and J gave up 3 bases, with 17 bases separating them. The CDR3 spans 17 residues.

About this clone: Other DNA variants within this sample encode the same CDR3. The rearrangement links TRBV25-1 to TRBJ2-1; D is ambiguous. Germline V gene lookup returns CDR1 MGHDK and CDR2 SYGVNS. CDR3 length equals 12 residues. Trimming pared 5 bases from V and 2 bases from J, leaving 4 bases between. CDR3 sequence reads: CASSRAYNEQFF. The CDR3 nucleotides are TGTGCCAGCAGTCGGGCCTACAATGAGCAGTTCTTC.

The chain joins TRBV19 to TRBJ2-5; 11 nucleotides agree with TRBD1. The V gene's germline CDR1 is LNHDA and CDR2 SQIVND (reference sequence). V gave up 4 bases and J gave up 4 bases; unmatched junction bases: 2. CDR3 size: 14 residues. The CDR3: CASSRGQGGETQYF. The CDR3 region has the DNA TGTGCCAGTAGTAGGGGACAGGGGGGAGAGACCCAGTACTTC. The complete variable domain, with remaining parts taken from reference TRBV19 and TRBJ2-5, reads DGGITQSPKYLFRKEGQNVTLSCEQNLNHDAMYWYRQDPGQGLRLIYYSQIVNDFQKGDIAEGYSVSREKKESFPLTVTSAQKNPTAFYLCASSRGQGGETQYFGPGTRLLVL.

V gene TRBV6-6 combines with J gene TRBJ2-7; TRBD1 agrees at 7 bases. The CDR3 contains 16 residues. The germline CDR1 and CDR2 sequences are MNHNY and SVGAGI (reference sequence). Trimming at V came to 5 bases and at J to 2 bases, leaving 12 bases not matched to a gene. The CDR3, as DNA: TGTGCCAGCAGTCCACCCCCGACAGGGTGGGCCTACGAGCAGTACTTC. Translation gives CASSPPPTGWAYEQYF.

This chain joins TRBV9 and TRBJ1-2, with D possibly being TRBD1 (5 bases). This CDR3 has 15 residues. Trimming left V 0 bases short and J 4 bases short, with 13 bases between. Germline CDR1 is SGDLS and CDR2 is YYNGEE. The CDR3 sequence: CASSVAAGLAYGYTF. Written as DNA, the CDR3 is TGTGCCAGCAGCGTAGCTGCAGGGTTGGCCTATGGCTACACCTTC. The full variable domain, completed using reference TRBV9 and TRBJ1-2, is DSGVTQTPKHLITATGQRVTLRCSPRSGDLSVYWYQQSLDQGLQFLIQYYNGEERAKGNILERFSAQQFPDLHSELNLSSLELGDSALYFCASSVAAGLAYGYTFGSGTRLTVV.

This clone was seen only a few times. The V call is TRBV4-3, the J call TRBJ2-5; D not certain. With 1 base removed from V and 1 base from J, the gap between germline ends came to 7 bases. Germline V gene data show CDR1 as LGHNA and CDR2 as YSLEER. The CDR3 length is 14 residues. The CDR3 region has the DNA TGCGCCAGCAGCCAAGCGACAACCCAAGAGACCCAGTACTTC. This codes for CASSQATTQETQYF.

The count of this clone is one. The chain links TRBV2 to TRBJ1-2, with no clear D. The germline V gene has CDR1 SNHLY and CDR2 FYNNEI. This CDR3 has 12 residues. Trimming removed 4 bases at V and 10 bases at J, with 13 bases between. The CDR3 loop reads CASSVHSGDYTF. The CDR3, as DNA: TGTGCCAGCAGTGTTCACTCCGGAGACTACACCTTC.